This T cell receptor (beta chain) was retrieved from a study of memory CD4+ T cells and cytomegalovirus serostatus. Turning to the study itself: Of the healthy Belgian adults, 9 were CMV seropositive and 24 seronegative. Findings of the study overall: Suggested: most of the CMV-linked TCR signature lies in CD4+ memory cells.

Some clones are missing from TCRdb's copy, which holds only in-frame ones; the method was immunoSEQ multiplex PCR. Of roughly 86,000 clones listed, under 90% are singletons. The sort gate was single viable CD3+CD4+CD8-CD45RO+ cells for memory CD4+ T cells. Concerning this clone itself: Its target is not known.

Losses at the gene ends were 8 bases for V and 7 bases for J; bases not matched to a gene: 5. CDR1 and CDR2 from the germline V gene are MDHEN and SYDVKM. CDR3 size: 12 residues. This receptor was obtained from an adult in good health and CMV-seropositive. What was sequenced was memory CD4+ T cells from blood. The J gene is TRBJ2-1, the V gene TRBV28; 7 nucleotides agree with TRBD2. This chain's CDR3 is CASGGSGNEQFF. The CDR3 DNA sequence: TGTGCCAGCGGCGGGAGTGGGAATGAGCAGTTCTTC.